The 5 T cell receptor beta chains in this list originate from one sample, sequenced in a study of T cell changes during pregnancy in multiple sclerosis. Sequencing was performed with immunoSEQ multiplex PCR; in TCRdb, only in-frame clones are kept and a portion is missing. This table holds approximately 110,000 clones, more than 85% found once. The sample in question was peripheral blood, obtained after pregnancy. Source of these receptors: a female donor with multiple sclerosis, enrolled in a pregnancy study.

The chain employs TRBV28 and TRBJ1-3; 8 bases are a match to TRBD1. The CDR3 runs to 19 residues. Per the germline V gene, CDR1 is MDHEN and CDR2 is SYDVKM. V lost 5 bases and J lost 7; bases outside the gene matches: 22. The CDR3 loop reads CASSLSGTGGFLRRNTIYF. The CDR3 nucleotides are TGTGCCAGCAGTCTGTCGGGGACAGGAGGATTTTTGCGTCGGAACACCATATATTTT.

This clone was detected only once. The chain uses TRBV15 and TRBJ1-5; 8 bases map to TRBD1. Germline CDR1 is LNHNV and CDR2 is YYDKDF (reference sequence). V was clipped by 3 bases and J by 7 bases; unmatched bases: 5. The CDR3 is made up of 14 amino acids. The CDR3 sequence: CATSRDRVKQPQHF. CDR3 DNA: TGTGCCACCAGCAGGGACAGGGTAAAGCAGCCCCAGCATTTT.

The V gene is TRBV9, the J gene TRBJ2-7, with 7 bases identical to TRBD2. With V trimmed by 2 bases and J by 3 bases, 8 bases remained unmatched. This CDR3 contains 15 residues. CDR1 is SGDLS and CDR2 is YYNGEE in the germline V gene. The CDR3 nucleotides are TGTGCCAGCAGCGTCCTTAGCGGGCGGGACTACGAGCAGTACTTC. This gives the protein CASSVLSGRDYEQYF.

A few counts support this clone. The CDR3 loop is CASSLDFTDTQYF. The CDR3 DNA follows: TGCGCCAGCAGCTTGGACTTCACAGATACGCAGTATTTT. The chain joins TRBV5-1 to TRBJ2-3; D is undetermined. V gave up 0 bases and J gave up 2 bases, with 4 bases separating them. CDR1 SGHRS and CDR2 YFSETQ come from the germline V gene. This CDR3 is 13 amino acids long.

V and J are TRBV19 and TRBJ1-5, with D perhaps TRBD1 (6 bases). The V end lost 7 bases, the J end lost 4 bases, and 11 bases lay between the germline ends. Germline V gives CDR1 LNHDA, CDR2 SQIVND (reference sequence). This CDR3 contains 13 residues. The CDR3 sequence: CASTGQGNQPQHF. CDR3 sequence (DNA): TGTGCCAGTACAGGGCAGGGGAATCAGCCCCAGCATTTT.